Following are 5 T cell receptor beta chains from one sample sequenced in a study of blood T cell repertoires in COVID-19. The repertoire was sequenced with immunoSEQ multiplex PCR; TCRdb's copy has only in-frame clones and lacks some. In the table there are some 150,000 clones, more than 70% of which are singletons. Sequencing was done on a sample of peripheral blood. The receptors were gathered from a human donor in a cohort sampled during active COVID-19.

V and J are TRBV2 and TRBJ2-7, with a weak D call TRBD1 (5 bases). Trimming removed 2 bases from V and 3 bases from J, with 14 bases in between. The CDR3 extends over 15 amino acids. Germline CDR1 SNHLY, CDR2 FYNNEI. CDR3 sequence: CASSEWAGLDYEQYF. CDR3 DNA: TGTGCCAGCAGTGAATGGGCAGGGTTAGACTACGAGCAGTACTTC.

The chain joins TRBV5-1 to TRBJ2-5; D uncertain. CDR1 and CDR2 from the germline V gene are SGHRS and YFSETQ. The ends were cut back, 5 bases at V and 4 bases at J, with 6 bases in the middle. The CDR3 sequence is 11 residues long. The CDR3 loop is CASRDTETQYF. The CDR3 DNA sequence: TGCGCCAGCAGAGACACAGAGACCCAGTACTTC.

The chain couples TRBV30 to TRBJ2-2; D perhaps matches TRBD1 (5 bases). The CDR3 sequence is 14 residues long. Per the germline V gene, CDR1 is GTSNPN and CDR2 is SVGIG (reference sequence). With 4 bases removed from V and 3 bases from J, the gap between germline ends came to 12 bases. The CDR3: CAWNILGDTGELFF. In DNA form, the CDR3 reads TGTGCCTGGAACATCCTAGGGGACACCGGGGAGCTGTTTTTT.

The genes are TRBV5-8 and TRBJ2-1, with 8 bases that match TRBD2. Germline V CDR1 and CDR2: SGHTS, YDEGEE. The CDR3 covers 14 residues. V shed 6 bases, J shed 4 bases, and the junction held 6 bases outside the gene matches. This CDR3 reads CASKKASGYNEQFF. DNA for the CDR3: TGTGCCAGCAAGAAGGCTAGCGGGTACAATGAGCAGTTCTTC. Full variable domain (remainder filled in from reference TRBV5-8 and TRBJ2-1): EAGVTQSPTHLIKTRGQQATLRCSPISGHTSVYWYQQALGLGLQFLLWYDEGEERNRGNFPPRFSGRQFPNYSSELNVNALELEDSALYLCASKKASGYNEQFFGPGTRLTVL.

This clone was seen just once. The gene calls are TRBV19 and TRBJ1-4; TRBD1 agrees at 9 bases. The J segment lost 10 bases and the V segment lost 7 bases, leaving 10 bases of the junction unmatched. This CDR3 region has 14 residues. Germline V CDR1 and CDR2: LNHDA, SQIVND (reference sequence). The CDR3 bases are TGTGCCAGTACCACAAAGGGACAGGGCGGAAAACTGTTTTTT. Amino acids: CASTTKGQGGKLFF.